The 6 T cell receptor beta chains below all came from one sample that was sequenced in a study of post-analysis software for immune sequencing data. General study points: The study found TRBV5-6, TRBV5-1 and TRBV20-1 among five TRBV segments more frequent in patients than controls.

No antigen has been assigned to these receptors. Prepared libraries of TCR beta cDNA carried unique molecular identifiers. TCRdb recomputed calls from the PCR reads with MiXCR, one row per CDR3 protein. The sample carries about 820,000 distinct CDR3 sequences, approximately 53% recorded once. Material: blood. The receptors were gathered from a girl aged 5-17 years with multiple sclerosis.

The chain joins TRBV7-3 to TRBJ1-2; D is uncertain. The ends were cut back, 5 bases at V and 2 bases at J, with 12 bases in the middle. Germline V CDR1 and CDR2: SGHTA, FQGTGA. CDR3 length: 14 residues. CDR3 in DNA: TGTGCCAGCAGCCCAGAGGGATACAACTATGGCTACACCTTC. Translation: CASSPEGYNYGYTF.

This clonotype has only a few counts. The rearrangement joins TRBV10-3 to TRBJ2-7; 7 bases agree with TRBD1. The CDR3 is made up of 14 amino acids. The J segment lost 2 bases and the V segment lost 7 bases, leaving 8 bases of the junction unmatched. The germline CDR1 and CDR2 sequences are ENHRY and SYGVKD. This CDR3 is CAIKPPGQTYEQYF. The CDR3 bases are TGTGCCATCAAGCCTCCGGGACAGACCTACGAGCAGTACTTC.

This clonotype has more than one count but fewer than ten. The J gene is TRBJ1-1, the V gene TRBV7-6; no definite D call. Trimming cost V 6 bases and J 1 base, with 9 bases left between them. The CDR3 is 13 amino acids. CDR1 is SGHVS and CDR2 is FNYEAQ in the germline V gene. The chain's CDR3 is CASRLDSNTEAFF. The CDR3 DNA is TGTGCCAGCAGACTGGACTCGAACACTGAAGCTTTCTTT. Based on the CDR3 plus reference TRBV7-6 and TRBJ1-1, the full variable domain is GAGVSQSPRYKVTKRGQDVALRCDPISGHVSLYWYRQALGQGPEFLTYFNYEAQQDKSGLPNDRFSAERPEGSISTLTIQRTEQRDSAMYRCASRLDSNTEAFFGQGTRLTVV.

This sequence joins TRBV18 and TRBJ1-1, with TRBD1 identical over 8 bases. The CDR3 contains 15 residues. Germline loops: CDR1 KGHSH, CDR2 LQKENI. Trimming cost V 4 bases and J 1 base; bases outside gene matches: 5. The CDR3 loop is CASSQHGTGNTEAFF. The DNA for the CDR3 is TGTGCCAGCTCACAACACGGGACAGGGAACACTGAAGCTTTCTTT.

The CDR3 DNA reads as TGCGCCAGCAGCCAAACGGACGGACGAGGGGTAGGGTACGAGCAGTACTTC. Protein sequence: CASSQTDGRGVGYEQYF. The genes are TRBV4-1 and TRBJ2-7, with D perhaps being TRBD1 or TRBD2 (5 bases each). This CDR3 spans 17 amino acids. The V gene's germline CDR1 is MGHRA and CDR2 YSYEKL. The V end lost 2 bases, the J end lost 4 bases, and 21 bases lay between the germline ends.

V is TRBV11-2 and J is TRBJ2-1; 7 bases align to TRBD1. Germline CDR1 is SGHAT and CDR2 is FQNNGV. Trimming at V came to 3 bases and at J to 0 bases, leaving 5 bases not matched to a gene. The CDR3 runs 16 residues. The CDR3 spells CASSFRTGSSYNEQFF. CDR3 DNA: TGTGCCAGCAGCTTCCGGACAGGTAGCTCCTACAATGAGCAGTTCTTC.